This T cell receptor beta chain was recorded in a study of T cell responses to AZD1222 COVID-19 vaccine. Turning to this clone: Its antigen is undetermined.

Second doses that came at about 4 or about 12 weeks were put together. This CDR3 contains 14 residues. CDR1 SGHTA and CDR2 FQGNSA come from the germline V gene. V lost 1 base, J lost 6 bases, and 10 bases lay in between. Findings and limits, study-wide: Elevations in Spike-specific TCR breadth and depth followed administration of two AZD1222 doses. Among AZD1222 vaccinees, only five to seven were seropositive at baseline. Females outnumbered males among donors, who were mostly white British; clonal diversity was possibly underestimated.

Profiled with immunoSEQ multiplex PCR; TCRdb holds only in-frame clones, not every one. The sample has under 150,000 clones, about 91% seen once. This chain links TRBV7-2 with TRBJ1-5; D not certain. This material consisted of peripheral blood, taken 28 days after the second AZD1222 dose. The sequence came from an adult who received the AZD1222 COVID-19 vaccine. The CDR3 DNA reads TGTGCCAGCAGCTTAGGTACCAGCGGTCAGCCCCAGCATTTT. It codes for CASSLGTSGQPQHF.